The 29 T cell receptor beta chains below were found in one sample sequenced in a study of T cell repertoires in aging, cancer and after chemotherapy. The template was genomic DNA from peripheral blood, not RNA. Multiplex touch-down PCR with TRB-A/B primers amplified rearranged V-D-J TRB sequences. Each CDR3 protein gets one entry after TCRdb re-called the multiplex PCR reads with MiXCR. The sample has roughly 1,000 distinct CDR3 sequences; 25% to 30% are singletons. Sequenced material: blood. These receptor sequences come from a human donor with a solid tumor.

This clonotype qualifies as large. This chain links TRBV6-5 with TRBJ2-1; 7 bases line up with TRBD2. Germline loops: CDR1 MNHEY, CDR2 SVGAGI. The CDR3 is 13 residues long. With V trimmed by 6 bases and J by 6 bases, 5 bases remained unmatched. For the CDR3, the DNA is TGTGCCAGCAGGCCGACTAGCTCCAATGAGCAGTTCTTC. Translating it yields CASRPTSSNEQFF.

By proportion, this clonotype is large. The chain combines TRBV6-5 with TRBJ1-1; D ambiguous. There are 15 residues in the CDR3. V dropped 0 bases and J dropped 7 bases, with 15 bases sitting between them. Germline lookup yields CDR1 MNHEY and CDR2 SVGAGI. This CDR3 reads CASSYSGWAADEAFF. The CDR3 DNA sequence: TGTGCCAGCAGTTACTCTGGGTGGGCAGCGGATGAAGCTTTCTTT.

J is TRBJ2-5 and V is TRBV29-1, with 8 bases lining up with TRBD1. V lost 7 bases, J lost 1 base, and 2 bases stayed unmatched. The germline V gene has CDR1 SQVTM and CDR2 ANQGSEA. The CDR3 extends over 12 amino acids. The CDR3 spells CSGGTGQETQYF. DNA for the CDR3: TGCAGCGGGGGGACAGGCCAAGAGACCCAGTACTTC.

Points on this clonotype: A single base separates this from a much larger clone, so it may be a read error. V is TRBV27 and J is TRBJ2-2; D ambiguous. V gave up 3 bases and J gave up 7 bases, with 12 bases separating them. CDR3 length equals 14 residues. Germline V CDR1 and CDR2: MNHEY, SMNVEV (reference sequence). The CDR3 is CASSFIRLLGELFF. CDR3 coding DNA: TGTGCCAGCAGTTTCATTAGGCTACTCGGGGAGCTGTTTTTT.

In this sample, this clonotype is large. This chain connects TRBV6-1 to TRBJ2-4; D gene uncertain. The CDR3 covers 15 residues. The germline gives CDR1 MNHNS, CDR2 SASEGT. The V gene lost 3 bases and the J gene lost 3 bases, with 12 bases spanning the gap. CDR3 sequence: CASSDRSIVKNIQYF. Written as DNA, the CDR3 is TGTGCCAGCAGTGACCGTAGTATAGTCAAAAACATTCAGTACTTC.

By sample fraction, this clonotype is large. The chain employs TRBV19 and TRBJ1-5; 10 bases are shared with TRBD1. This CDR3 is 13 amino acids long. Germline CDR1 reads LNHDA; CDR2 reads SQIVND (reference sequence). Trimming took 7 bases from V and 6 from J; bases not matched to a gene: 3. CDR3 protein: CASTRTGGQPQHF. CDR3 DNA: TGTGCCAGTACTAGGACAGGGGGTCAGCCCCAGCATTTT.

J is TRBJ2-3 and V is TRBV6-4; D may correspond to TRBD1 or TRBD2 (6 bases each). CDR1 and CDR2 from the germline V gene are MRHNA and SNTAGT. CDR3 length: 13 residues. Trimming shortened V by 5 bases and J by 7 bases, and 13 bases separated the two germline ends. The DNA for the CDR3 is TGTGCCAGCAGTTTAGGAGGGGGGAATACGCAGTATTTT. Translating it yields CASSLGGGNTQYF.

This chain uses TRBV4-1 with TRBJ2-1; D unclear. Germline values: CDR1 MGHRA, CDR2 YSYEKL. This CDR3 region has 15 residues. V lost 0 bases and J 6 bases, leaving 12 bases between the germline ends. CDR3 coding DNA: TGCGCCAGCAGCCAAGATATTGTGAGGCGCAATGAGCAGTTCTTC. It encodes CASSQDIVRRNEQFF.

A note on this clonotype: A read error may account for a junction end that differs from germline. The chain is built from TRBV5-6 and TRBJ2-5; weak D call: TRBD2 (6 bases). CDR1 is SGHDT and CDR2 is YYEEEE in the germline V gene. This CDR3 comprises 16 residues. CDR3: CASSEEGTHIGETKYF. The CDR3 DNA reads as TGTGCCAGCAGCGAGGAAGGGACTCACATCGGAGAGACCAAGTACTTC.

The chain couples TRBV15 to TRBJ2-5, with 7 bases fitting TRBD1. The CDR3 runs to 15 residues. CDR1 LNHNV and CDR2 YYDKDF come from the germline V gene (reference sequence). Trimming cost V 6 bases and J 4 bases; bases outside gene matches: 11. The CDR3 bases are TGTGCCACCAGTAGCGAGGGGGCGCCGGGAGAGACCCAGTACTTC. Translation gives CATSSEGAPGETQYF.

As regards this clonotype: A much more abundant neighbour one base away suggests this may be a read error. The chain has TRBV27 and TRBJ1-4; D may be TRBD1 (6 bases). This CDR3 is 15 amino acids long. V gave up 4 bases and J gave up 6 bases, with 15 bases separating them. Looked up from germline, CDR1 is MNHEY and CDR2 is SMNVEV (reference sequence). The CDR3 nucleotides read TGTGCCAGCAGTTGGTGGGGGCGCGATGATGAAAAACTGTTTTTT. This gives the protein CASSWWGRDDEKLFF. The variable domain in full, completed from reference TRBV27 and TRBJ1-4, reads EAQVTQNPRYLITVTGKKLTVTCSQNMNHEYMSWYRQDPGLGLRQIYYSMNVEVTDKGDVPEGYKVSRKEKRNFPLILESPSPNQTSLYFCASSWWGRDDEKLFFGSGTQLSVL.

This clonotype was picked up a small number of times. This rearrangement joins TRBV5-8 to TRBJ2-1; TRBD2 aligns across 10 bases. CDR1 and CDR2 from the germline V gene are SGHTS and YDEGEE. The V and J ends lost 4 bases and 3 bases, in that order; junction bases with no gene match: 4. The CDR3 is made up of 15 amino acids. The CDR3 region has the DNA TGTGCCAGCAGCCGAGGACTAGCGGTCTACAATGAGCAGTTCTTC. Translating gives CASSRGLAVYNEQFF.

This clonotype is classed as large. CDR3 bases: TGTGCCAGCAGTGCAGGGGGCCTCTCACCCCTCCACTTT. Its protein is CASSAGGLSPLHF. The chain is built from TRBV27 and TRBJ1-6; 8 bases agree with TRBD1. The CDR3 has 13 residues. Trimming cost V 5 bases and J 10 bases; bases outside gene matches: 4. Germline-derived CDR1 and CDR2 are MNHEY and SMNVEV (reference sequence).

This clonotype was seen only a few times. V is TRBV20-1 and J is TRBJ2-5, with 11 bases matching TRBD2. The CDR3 consists of 14 residues. The germline V gene has CDR1 DFQATT and CDR2 SNEGSKA (reference sequence). The ends lost 4 bases at V and 4 bases at J; junction bases unmatched: 5. The CDR3 sequence: CSAISGRAGETQYF. CDR3 nucleotides: TGCAGTGCTATTAGCGGGAGGGCCGGAGAGACCCAGTACTTC.

This clonotype rates as large (0.1 to 1%). The V call is TRBV30, the J call TRBJ2-7; TRBD2 might be the D (6 bases). In germline, CDR1 is GTSNPN, CDR2 SVGIG (reference sequence). Trimming left V 6 bases short and J 2 bases short, with 29 bases between. CDR3 size: 18 residues. The CDR3 DNA follows: TGTGCCTGCAACCCCATTCCCGACCCGGGACTCCACCCCTACGAGCAGTACTTC. It encodes CACNPIPDPGLHPYEQYF. Looking up the rest from reference TRBV30 and TRBJ2-7 gives the full variable domain: SQTIHQWPATLVQPVGSPLSLECTVEGTSNPNLYWYRQAAGRGLQLLFYSVGIGQISSEVPQNLSASRPQDRQFILSSKKLLLSDSGFYLCACNPIPDPGLHPYEQYFGPGTRLTVT.

The chain combines TRBV18 with TRBJ2-3, with unresolved D. CDR1 is KGHSH, CDR2 LQKENI, per germline. This CDR3 has 15 amino acids. Trimming pared 3 bases from V and 0 bases from J, leaving 10 bases between. CDR3 DNA: TGTGCCAGCTCACCGAGTAACCCTAGCACAGATACGCAGTATTTT. Translation gives CASSPSNPSTDTQYF. The full variable domain, in which reference TRBV18 and TRBJ2-3 provide the parts outside the CDR3, is NAGVMQNPRHLVRRRGQEARLRCSPMKGHSHVYWYRQLPEEGLKFMVYLQKENIIDESGMPKERFSAEFPKEGPSILRIQQVVRGDSAAYFCASSPSNPSTDTQYFGPGTRLTVL.

This sequence joins TRBV6-5 and TRBJ1-1, with D uncertain. CDR1 is MNHEY, CDR2 SVGAGI, per germline. The CDR3 has 12 residues. CDR3 amino acids: CGTGDMNTEAFF. For the CDR3, the DNA is TGTGGGACGGGTGACATGAACACTGAAGCTTTCTTT.

This clonotype is categorized as large. The CDR3 is CASDRGPTYEQYF. DNA for the CDR3: TGTGCCAGCGACAGGGGACCAACCTACGAGCAGTACTTC. The J gene is TRBJ2-7, the V gene TRBV6-2 or TRBV6-3; 8 bases map to TRBD1. V shed 8 bases, J shed 2 bases, and the junction held 5 bases outside the gene matches. The CDR3 spans 13 residues. Germline loops: CDR1 MNHEY, CDR2 SVGEGT.

Sample share makes this clonotype medium-sized. V is TRBV20-1 and J is TRBJ2-7; D ambiguous. The CDR3 extends over 11 amino acids. The ends were cut back, 1 base at V and 3 bases at J, with 4 bases in the middle. Germline assignment: CDR1 DFQATT and CDR2 SNEGSKA (reference sequence). DNA for the CDR3: TGCAGTGCTAGAGTTGTCTACGAGCAGTACTTC. This gives the protein CSARVVYEQYF.

The chain recombines TRBV4-3 with TRBJ2-3, with 13 bases identical to TRBD2. Trimming took 4 bases from V and 0 from J; bases not matched to a gene: 7. Germline lookup yields CDR1 LGHNA and CDR2 YSLEER. This CDR3 spans 18 amino acids. CDR3: CASSRGTSGTLSTDTQYF. The CDR3, as DNA: TGCGCCAGCAGCCGGGGGACTAGCGGGACCCTTAGCACAGATACGCAGTATTTT.

In its sample, this clonotype ranks as large. The chain couples TRBV28 to TRBJ2-5; D not certain. The CDR3 has 12 residues. The germline V gene encodes CDR1 MDHEN and CDR2 SYDVKM. The ends were cut back, 7 bases at V and 5 bases at J, with 11 bases in the middle. The CDR3 region has the DNA TGTGCCAGCAACTTCGGGCGGGAGACCCAGTACTTC. It encodes CASNFGRETQYF.

This clonotype was seen a handful of times. This rearrangement joins TRBV5-1 to TRBJ1-6; D is undetermined. V was trimmed by 0 bases and J by 7 bases, leaving 5 bases between them. The germline CDR1 and CDR2 sequences are SGHRS and YFSETQ. The CDR3 sequence is 13 residues long. For the CDR3, the DNA is TGCGCCAGCAGCTTGGGCCCGAATTCACCCCTCCACTTT. It encodes CASSLGPNSPLHF.

This clonotype was recorded a few times. The chain is built from TRBV14 and TRBJ2-7; 8 nucleotides match TRBD2. CDR1 and CDR2 (germline): SGHDN, FVKESK. V was clipped by 3 bases and J by 6 bases; unmatched bases: 10. The CDR3 spans 15 residues. CDR3 bases: TGTGCCAGCAGCCACTATTCCGGGACTAGAGGCGAGCAGTACTTC. It codes for CASSHYSGTRGEQYF.

For this clonotype: The junction shows a germline mismatch at one end, possibly a read error. The rearrangement joins TRBV29-1 to TRBJ1-1, with D uncertain. CDR1 and CDR2 from the germline V gene are SQVTM and ANQGSEA. The CDR3 contains 15 residues. The CDR3 nucleotides read TGCAGCGTAAACAAGGGAATGGTCGTGAACACTGAAGGTTTCTTT. This translates into CSVNKGMVVNTEGFF.

This clonotype was counted between two and nine times. This chain links TRBV5-4 with TRBJ1-1; 10 bases align to TRBD1. Unmatched junction bases numbered 1, after V lost 1 base and J lost 1 base. The CDR3 runs 15 residues. CDR1 is SGHNT, CDR2 YYREEE, per germline (reference sequence). The CDR3 region has the DNA TGTGCCAGCAGCTTGTGGGACAGGGGGAACACTGAAGCTTTCTTT. It translates to CASSLWDRGNTEAFF. The variable domain in full, completed from reference TRBV5-4 and TRBJ1-1, reads ETGVTQSPTHLIKTRGQQVTLRCSSQSGHNTVSWYQQALGQGPQFIFQYYREEENGRGNFPPRFSGLQFPNYSSELNVNALELDDSALYLCASSLWDRGNTEAFFGQGTRLTVV.

The chain couples TRBV19 to TRBJ1-1, with 7 positions matching TRBD1. V dropped 3 bases and J dropped 9; count of bases not matched to a gene: 7. The CDR3 totals 13 residues. CDR1 is LNHDA and CDR2 is SQIVND in the germline V gene (reference sequence). CDR3 residues: CASSIQQGTKAFF. CDR3 in DNA: TGTGCCAGTAGTATTCAACAGGGGACTAAAGCTTTCTTT.

This CDR3 is CASSQDLMTGGYTF. CDR3 coding DNA: TGCGCCAGCAGCCAAGATTTGATGACGGGTGGCTACACCTTC. The V call is TRBV4-3, the J call TRBJ1-2; D unresolved. V gave up 0 bases and J gave up 7 bases, with 12 bases separating them. Germline values: CDR1 LGHNA, CDR2 YSLEER. The CDR3 consists of 14 residues.

Notes on this clonotype: An end of the junction does not agree with germline; a read error may underlie this. V and J are TRBV7-7 and TRBJ2-2; possibly TRBD2 for D (5 bases). This CDR3 contains 14 residues. From germline, CDR1 is SSHAT and CDR2 FNYEAQ (reference sequence). CDR3 DNA sequence: TGTGCTAGCAGCTTAACGGTCGCGGGCGGGGAGCTGTTTTTT. It yields the protein CASSLTVAGGELFF.

CDR3 nucleotides: TGCAGTGCTACTCCGGGAGCGTCCGGTTACAATGAGCAGTTCTTC. Residues: CSATPGASGYNEQFF. The chain is built from TRBV20-1 and TRBJ2-1, with D perhaps TRBD2 (6 bases). The CDR3 consists of 15 residues. Germline loops: CDR1 DFQATT, CDR2 SNEGSKA (reference sequence). V was trimmed by 4 bases and J by 4 bases, leaving 17 bases between them.